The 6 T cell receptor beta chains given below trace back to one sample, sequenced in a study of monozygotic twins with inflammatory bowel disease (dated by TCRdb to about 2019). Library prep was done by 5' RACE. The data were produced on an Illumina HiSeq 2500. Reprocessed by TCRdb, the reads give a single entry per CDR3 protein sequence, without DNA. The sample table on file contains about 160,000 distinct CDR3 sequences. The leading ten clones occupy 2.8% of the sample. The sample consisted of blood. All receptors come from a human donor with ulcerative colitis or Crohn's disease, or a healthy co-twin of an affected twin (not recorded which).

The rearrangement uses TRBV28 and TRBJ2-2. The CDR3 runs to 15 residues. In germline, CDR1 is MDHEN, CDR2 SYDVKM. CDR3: CASYALTENTGELFF.

The CDR3 spells CASSAGLNTGELFF. The rearrangement links TRBV7-2 to TRBJ2-2; TCRdb's assignment of TRBD2 cannot be checked, as there is no DNA. The CDR3 spans 14 residues. Germline loops: CDR1 SGHTA, CDR2 FQGNSA.

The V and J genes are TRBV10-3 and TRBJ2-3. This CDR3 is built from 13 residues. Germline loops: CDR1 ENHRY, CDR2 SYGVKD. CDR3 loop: CAINVDSTDTQYF.

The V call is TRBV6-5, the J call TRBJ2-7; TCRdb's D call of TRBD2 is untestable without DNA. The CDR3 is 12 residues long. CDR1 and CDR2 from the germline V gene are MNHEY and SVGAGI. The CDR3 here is CASSRGYEEQYF.

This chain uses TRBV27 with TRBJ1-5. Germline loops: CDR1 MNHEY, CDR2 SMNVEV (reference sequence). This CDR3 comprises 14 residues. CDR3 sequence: CASSLSDSNQPQHF.

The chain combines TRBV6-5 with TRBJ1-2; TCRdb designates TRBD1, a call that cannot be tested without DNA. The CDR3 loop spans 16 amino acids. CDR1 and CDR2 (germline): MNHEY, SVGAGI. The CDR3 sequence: CASRGGTGASNYGYTF.